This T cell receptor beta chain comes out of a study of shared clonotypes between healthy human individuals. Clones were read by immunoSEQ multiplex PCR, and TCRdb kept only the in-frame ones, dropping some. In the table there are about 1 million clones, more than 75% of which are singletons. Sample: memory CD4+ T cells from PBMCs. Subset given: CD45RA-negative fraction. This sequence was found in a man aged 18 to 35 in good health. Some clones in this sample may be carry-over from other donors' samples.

The CDR3 is CASSTASGGYNEQFF. The CDR3 DNA reads as TGCGCCAGCAGCACCGCTAGCGGGGGGTACAATGAGCAGTTCTTC. The chain links TRBV5-1 to TRBJ2-1, with 11 positions matching TRBD2. V lost 4 bases, J lost 4 bases, and 4 bases stayed unmatched. This CDR3 region has 15 residues. The germline CDR1 and CDR2 sequences are SGHRS and YFSETQ. Filled out from reference TRBV5-1 and TRBJ2-1, the complete variable domain reads KAGVTQTPRYLIKTRGQQVTLSCSPISGHRSVSWYQQTPGQGLQFLFEYFSETQRNKGNFPGRFSGRQFSNSRSEMNVSTLELGDSALYLCASSTASGGYNEQFFGPGTRLTVL.